This T cell receptor beta chain is from a study of identical twins. Findings and limits, study-wide: For cord blood, abundant beta clonotypes had fewer insertions, unlike memory repertoires, which showed none. Interpretation of the results relied on cross-sectional statistical analysis and not on following the same donors.

About this clonotype: The antigen is unknown. A junction boundary mismatches the germline segment, possibly from a read error.

The cDNA had a unique molecular identifier and a template-switch universal primer site. TCRdb independently ran MiXCR on the 5' RACE reads; one entry per CDR3 protein. The profile shows 1.5 million to 2 million distinct CDR3 sequences, about 31% of them singletons. Germline V gives CDR1 MGHRA, CDR2 YSYEKL. The CDR3 totals 14 residues. The source is a newborn girl in good health. The chain joins TRBV4-1 to TRBJ2-3, with unresolved D. Sequencing input: cord blood. The CDR3 spells CASRVTVGTDTRYF. The CDR3 DNA is TGCGCCTCAAGGGTGACTGTGGGCACAGATACGCGGTATTTT.